This section outlines one TCR beta chain sequence together with its context. The junction does not match germline at one end; this may be a read error. Germline V lookup: CDR1 SGHNT, CDR2 YYREEE (reference sequence). There are 15 residues in the CDR3. The data were obtained in a study of blood T cell repertoires in COVID-19. Overall study: Researchers got acute and convalescent COVID-19 samples from the United States, Italy and Spain. T cells, B-cell-depleted T cells, or PBMCs supplied cDNA or gDNA.

Original analysis: Estimated nucleated cell counts came from reference gene primer amplification. Assay: immunoSEQ multiplex PCR; the TCRdb copy retains only in-frame clones and omits some. V and J calls and clone size follow that table, whereas D and trimming were derived from the DNA. The sample holds hundreds of thousands of clones; approximately 87% are singletons and the top ten take approximately 1.6%. Sequencing used peripheral blood. This TCR was recovered from a woman in her thirties or forties who had recovered from COVID-19. The J gene is TRBJ1-2, the V gene TRBV5-4; TRBD1 matches at 12 bases. CDR3 region: CASNLGDRGRDGYTF. Written as DNA, the CDR3 is TGTGCCAGCAACTTGGGGGACAGGGGGCGGGATGGCTACACCTTC.